Listed here are 9 T cell receptor beta chains from one sample, sequenced in a study of technical replicates of blood from a handful of donors. Clones were read by immunoSEQ multiplex PCR, and TCRdb kept only the in-frame ones, dropping some. The sample consists of almost 70,000 clones, 80% to 90% of them appearing once. Material for sequencing was PBMCs. These TCRs come from a human donor in good health. Some clones in this sample may be carry-over from other donors' samples.

The gene calls are TRBV4-3 and TRBJ2-1, with 8 bases fitting TRBD2. The germline V gene has CDR1 LGHNA and CDR2 YSLEER. The ends lost 0 bases at V and 7 bases at J; junction bases unmatched: 5. This CDR3 has 15 residues. The CDR3 region has the DNA TGCGCCAGCAGCCAAGATCGACTAGCGATGAATGAGCAGTTCTTC. Protein: CASSQDRLAMNEQFF.

The chain has TRBV28 and TRBJ2-7; TRBD2 is a possible D gene (7 bases). The V gene's germline CDR1 is MDHEN and CDR2 SYDVKM. The CDR3 sequence is 15 residues long. Between the trimmed V and J ends, which lost 5 bases and 2 bases, there was a span of 16 bases. The CDR3 loop is CASSGGAGSTYEQYF. The CDR3 DNA sequence: TGTGCCAGCAGTGGGGGGGCAGGGAGCACCTACGAGCAGTACTTC.

This clone was seen once. V is TRBV7-7 and J is TRBJ2-1, with TRBD2 matching 11 bases. Germline CDR1 reads SSHAT; CDR2 reads FNYEAQ (reference sequence). Germline trimming cut 2 bases from V and 5 bases from J; bases unmatched to any gene: 14. This CDR3 is built from 19 residues. In DNA, the CDR3 is TGTGCCAGCAGCTTACAGGGGCTAGCGGGAGGAGTATACCACAATGAGCAGTTCTTC. It translates to CASSLQGLAGGVYHNEQFF.

The gene calls are TRBV5-6 and TRBJ1-2, with D tentatively TRBD1 (6 bases). Trimming left V 4 bases short and J 3 bases short, with 16 bases between. The CDR3 has 15 amino acids. Germline lookup yields CDR1 SGHDT and CDR2 YYEEEE. The CDR3 bases are TGTGCCAGCAGCCGGACGGGGGGGCGCGACTATGGCTACACCTTC. Amino acid sequence: CASSRTGGRDYGYTF.

The rearrangement joins TRBV7-3 to TRBJ2-6, with TRBD1 as a possible D gene (6 bases). V was pared by 9 bases and J by 0 bases, with 12 bases between. The CDR3 loop spans 15 amino acids. The germline gives CDR1 SGHTA, CDR2 FQGTGA. The CDR3 DNA sequence: TGTGCCAGTGGACAGATTAACTCTGGGGCCAACGTCCTGACTTTC. Protein sequence: CASGQINSGANVLTF. Combining the CDR3 with reference TRBV7-3 and TRBJ2-6 gives the whole variable domain GAGVSQTPSNKVTEKGKYVELRCDPISGHTALYWYRQSLGQGPEFLIYFQGTGAADDSGLPNDRFFAVRPEGSVSTLKIQRTERGDSAVYLCASGQINSGANVLTFGAGSRLTVL.

The chain combines TRBV2 with TRBJ2-6, with D uncertain. CDR3 size: 14 residues. Trimming removed 6 bases at V and 4 bases at J, with 10 bases between. The germline V gene encodes CDR1 SNHLY and CDR2 FYNNEI. CDR3 bases: TGTGCCAGCAGGGAGCAGTCAGGGGCCAACGTCCTGACTTTC. Amino acids: CASREQSGANVLTF.

This rearrangement joins TRBV6-5 to TRBJ2-3, with D tentatively TRBD2 (5 bases). CDR1 and CDR2 (germline): MNHEY, SVGAGI. The CDR3 covers 14 residues. V shed 6 bases and J shed 0 bases, with 10 bases lying between them. The CDR3 DNA follows: TGTGCCAGCAGACCCAGCGGTAGCACAGATACGCAGTATTTT. This translates into CASRPSGSTDTQYF.

The CDR3 reads CASSLAGSGNTIYF. In DNA form, the CDR3 reads TGCGCCAGCAGCTTAGCGGGTTCAGGAAACACCATATATTTT. V gene TRBV4-1 combines with J gene TRBJ1-3; D unclear. V dropped 5 bases and J dropped 4 bases, with 12 bases sitting between them. The CDR3 has 14 residues. The V gene's germline CDR1 is MGHRA and CDR2 YSYEKL.

V usage is TRBV4-3 and J usage is TRBJ1-1; 10 bases match TRBD1. Germline CDR1 reads LGHNA; CDR2 reads YSLEER. The CDR3 consists of 14 residues. Germline trimming cut 0 bases from V and 13 bases from J; bases unmatched to any gene: 8. The CDR3: CASSQDRTGGSGFF. The CDR3 nucleotides read TGCGCCAGCAGCCAAGACCGGACAGGGGGAAGTGGTTTCTTT.